Listed here is a single T cell receptor beta chain. Its antigen is still unknown. This record comes from a study of vaccination and CD4 T cells after COVID-19. Across the whole study: In the convalescent group, nasal swab PCR was SARS-CoV-2 positive; about nine cases were mild and one severe. Cells received overlapping spike peptides from SARS-CoV-2, HCoV-NL63, HCoV-OC43 and HCoV-229E as stimulation.

At the Johns Hopkins FTIC core, DNA taken from cultured CD4+ T cells was sequenced by way of the Oncomine TCR Beta short-read assay. From cultured CD4+ T cells, genomic DNA was extracted. MiXCR, applied by TCRdb to the PCR reads, yields one record per CDR3 protein. The data contain some 15,000 distinct CDR3 sequences, roughly 60% of them seen just once; the ten biggest clones take up around 7.4%. CDR1 SEHNR and CDR2 FQNEAQ come from the germline V gene (reference sequence). V gave up 3 bases and J gave up 0 bases; unmatched junction bases: 7. The CDR3 runs 16 residues. As for treatment: approximately nine-day PBMC culture with coronavirus spike peptide pools or control peptides (ViraFEST assay). Following culture for more than nine days, CD4+ T cells were isolated by negative selection.

Sample: CD4+ T cells from blood, cultured in vitro. The chain employs TRBV7-9 and TRBJ2-5, with TRBD2 identical over 7 bases. This clonotype originated in a human donor who had recovered from COVID-19. The CDR3 DNA reads as TGTGCCAGCAGCTTGTCCCTAGCGGCATACCAAGAGACCCAGTACTTC. This sequence encodes CASSLSLAAYQETQYF.